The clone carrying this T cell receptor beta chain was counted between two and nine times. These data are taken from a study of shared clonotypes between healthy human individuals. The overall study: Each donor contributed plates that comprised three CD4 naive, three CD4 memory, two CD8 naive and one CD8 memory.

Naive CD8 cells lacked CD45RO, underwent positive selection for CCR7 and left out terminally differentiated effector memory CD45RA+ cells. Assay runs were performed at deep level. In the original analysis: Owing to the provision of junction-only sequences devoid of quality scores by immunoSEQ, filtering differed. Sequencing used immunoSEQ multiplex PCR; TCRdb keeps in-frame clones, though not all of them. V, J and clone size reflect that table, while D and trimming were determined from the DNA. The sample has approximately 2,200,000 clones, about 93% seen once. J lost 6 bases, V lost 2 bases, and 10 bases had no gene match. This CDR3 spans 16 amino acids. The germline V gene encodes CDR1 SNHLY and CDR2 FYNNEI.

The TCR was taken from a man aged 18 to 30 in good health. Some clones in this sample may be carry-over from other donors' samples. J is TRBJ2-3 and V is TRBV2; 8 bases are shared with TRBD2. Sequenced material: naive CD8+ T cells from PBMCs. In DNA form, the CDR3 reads TGTGCCAGCAGTGAAAGTCAGCGGGAGAGGGCGGATACGCAGTATTTT. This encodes CASSESQRERADTQYF. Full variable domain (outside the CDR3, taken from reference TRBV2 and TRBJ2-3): EPEVTQTPSHQVTQMGQEVILRCVPISNHLYFYWYRQILGQKVEFLVSFYNNEISEKSEIFDDQFSVERPDGSNFTLKIRSTKLEDSAMYFCASSESQRERADTQYFGPGTRLTVL.